This T cell receptor beta chain was captured in a study of blood T cells in healthy people across ages. Primed by a sample-barcoded 5' primer and a J-beta primer mix, a second PCR proceeded for roughly 7 to 12 cycles. TCRdb processed the 5' RACE reads anew with MiXCR; each CDR3 protein has one entry. The table has under 1 million distinct CDR3 sequences, around 45% seen once; the top ten hold 15% to 25%. CDR1 is SGDLS, CDR2 YYNGEE, per germline. The CDR3 is made up of 13 amino acids. Trimming removed 3 bases from V and 3 bases from J, with 9 bases in between. V is TRBV9 and J is TRBJ1-1, with D uncertain. The sequenced material came from blood. This clonotype originated in a man aged 55-75 years in good health. The CDR3 coding sequence is TGTGCCAGCAGCGGAGCGGGTGACACTGAAGCTTTCTTT. Protein sequence: CASSGAGDTEAFF.